These T cell receptor beta chains were read from a single sample in a study of blood T cell repertoires in COVID-19. The repertoire was sequenced with immunoSEQ multiplex PCR; TCRdb's copy has only in-frame clones and lacks some. The data contain more than 300,000 clones, 89% of them singletons. Sequencing was performed on peripheral blood. These receptors all come from a man aged 18 to 30 who had recovered from COVID-19. The CDR3 runs from the conserved cysteine through the conserved F or W. The D gene is left open where the match is weak. Clone size appears in some rows only: once, few, many, or a class for an expanded clone.

>TRBJ1-6|TRBV6-1|.|.
CASCDLFYNSPLHF
TGTGCCAGCTGTGATCTTTTCTATAATTCACCCCTCCACTTT
>TRBJ1-1|TRBV18|once|.
CASSIGELNTEAFF
TGTGCCAGCTCAATTGGAGAGTTGAACACTGAAGCTTTCTTT
>TRBJ1-6|TRBV2|few|.
CASSRGTSGGSPLHF
TGTGCCAGCAGTAGAGGGACCTCTGGGGGGTCACCCCTCCACTTT
>TRBJ2-7|TRBV18|.|TRBD1
CASSLGTGGYEQYF
TGTGCCAGCTCACTCGGGACAGGGGGGTACGAGCAGTACTTC
>TRBJ1-1|TRBV2|.|.
CASSEALRVTEAFF
TGTGCCAGCAGTGAAGCGTTGCGCGTTACTGAAGCTTTCTTT
>TRBJ1-2|TRBV19|.|TRBD1
CASSIGDRAPFYTF
TGTGCCAGTAGTATAGGGGACAGGGCCCCTTTCTACACCTTC
>TRBJ2-7|TRBV30|.|.
CAWSRTGNYEQYF
TGTGCCTGGAGTCGGACTGGGAACTACGAGCAGTACTTC
>TRBJ2-1|TRBV19|.|.
CASSIGDPEWNEQFF
TGTGCCAGTAGTATAGGAGATCCTGAATGGAATGAGCAGTTCTTC
>TRBJ2-7|TRBV18|.|.
CASSPDSYEQYF
TGTGCCAGCTCACCGGACAGCTACGAGCAGTACTTC
>TRBJ2-7|TRBV7-8|.|TRBD1
CASFEGTGVYEQYF
TGTGCCAGCTTCGAAGGGACAGGGGTGTACGAGCAGTACTTC
>TRBJ2-6|TRBV19|.|TRBD1
CASSIHTGAGANVLTF
TGTGCCAGTAGTATACACACAGGGGCTGGGGCCAACGTCCTGACTTTC
>TRBJ2-1|TRBV29-1|.|TRBD2
CSVPGLENEQFF
TGCAGCGTCCCGGGACTAGAGAATGAGCAGTTCTTC
>TRBJ2-7|TRBV3-1/TRBV3-2|.|.
CASSLQDSYEQYF
TGTGCCAGCAGCCTACAGGACTCCTACGAGCAGTACTTC
>TRBJ1-2|TRBV27|.|TRBD1
CASSLSGTGRLVYGYTF
TGTGCCAGCAGTTTATCGGGGACAGGGAGATTAGTTTATGGCTACACCTTC
>TRBJ1-1|TRBV13|.|.
CASSFRSGAAEAFF
TGTGCCAGCAGCTTTCGGTCAGGGGCGGCTGAAGCTTTCTTT
>TRBJ2-7|TRBV14|.|.
CASSQDVEIYEQYF
TGTGCCAGCAGCCAAGATGTGGAGATCTACGAGCAGTACTTC